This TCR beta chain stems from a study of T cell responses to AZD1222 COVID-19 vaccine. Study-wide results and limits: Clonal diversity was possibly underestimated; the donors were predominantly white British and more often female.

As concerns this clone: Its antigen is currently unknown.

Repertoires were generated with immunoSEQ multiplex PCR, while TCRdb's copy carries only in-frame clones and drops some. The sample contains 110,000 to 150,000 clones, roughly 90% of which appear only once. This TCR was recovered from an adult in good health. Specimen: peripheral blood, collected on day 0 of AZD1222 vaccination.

The DNA of the CDR3 is TGTGCCAGCAGCTCTCCCAAAGGGCTGGGGGAAAAACTGTTTTTT. Its translation is CASSSPKGLGEKLFF. V is TRBV7-2 and J is TRBJ1-4; the D is unclear. Germline CDR1 is SGHTA and CDR2 is FQGNSA. With 4 bases removed from V and 8 bases from J, the gap between germline ends came to 17 bases. The CDR3 runs to 15 residues.